This T cell receptor (beta chain) is from a study of shared clonotypes between healthy human individuals (dated by TCRdb to 2019 to 2021). Turning to the overall study: Two women and a few men aged 18 to 49 years were included in the cohort. For each donor, CD4 naive and CD4 memory were each given three plates, CD8 naive was given two plates, and CD8 memory was given one plate. Blood TCR repertoires of about five healthy adults were deeply sequenced to estimate repertoire size and the extent of clonotype sharing between individuals. To increase sequencing depth and limit assay-specific biases, different laboratories used diverse techniques to prepare libraries and sequence TCR repertoires. Each donor's leukapheresis produced roughly between roughly 0.85 and 10 billion PBMCs.

Paper-wide results and their limitations: Naive subsets generally had larger estimated clonotype richness than memory subsets. Sharing across four donors was observed for around 5% of naive CD4, over 3% of naive CD8, over 2% of memory CD4, and around 0.42% of memory CD8 clonotypes. Sampling was limited to blood, and TCR repertoires in tissue likely differ from TCR repertoires in blood. Because the study included a small number of donors, the genetic and exposure-history diversity represented was limited. Higher generation probabilities were observed for clonotypes shared by all four sorted-subset donors than for non-shared clonotypes. Rarefaction of sorted-subset datasets indicated incomplete sequencing despite the large sequencing depth. Pairwise subsampling indicated that sequencing depth was expected to affect the degree of clonotype sharing among donors.

Healthy HIV-negative adults with no recently reported acute infections or vaccinations were included as donors. All donors were Caucasian adults living in Nashville, Tennessee, USA. CD4+ T cells were enriched by magnetic negative selection, after which naive cells were positively selected on CD45RA and the negative fraction was taken as the memory subset. After blood collection by leukapheresis, PBMCs were isolated using Ficoll-Histopaque density gradient centrifugation and then cryopreserved in the vapor phase of liquid nitrogen. Purity and quantity of every magnetically sorted T cell population were checked by analytical flow cytometry. Each sorted fraction had its genomic DNA isolated and then quantified by UV absorbance on a Nanodrop 2000c. TCR CDR3 regions were amplified from genomic DNA by multiplex PCR using the deep immunoSEQ assay. Genomic DNA extracted from each cell subset was distributed evenly over all wells of several immunoSEQ 96-well plates, and each plate served as one replicate. Each replicate PCR for sorted subsets received around 210 ng genomic DNA, equal to 30,000 or so T cell genomes. The purified libraries were quantified using a Qubit 3.0 fluorometer, sized with a Bioanalyzer 2100, and then quantified again using the KAPA Library Quantification kit. Every immunoSEQ 96-well plate was sequenced on a dedicated single-read 150-cycle Illumina NextSeq 550 flow cell. In the original analysis: Because the immunoSEQ output held only junctional sequences and lacked quality scores, the filtering could not match the filtering applied to full-length reads. Sequences were annotated with PyIR, a Python wrapper for IgBLAST v1.9, and V/J genes and CDR3 were assigned using IMGT germline references. Reads were removed for weak V/J assignments (E-value above 1e-6), missing CDR3, stop codons, out-of-frame junctions, or ambiguous translated residues. V3J clonotypes were defined as sequences sharing the same inferred V gene, J gene, and CDR3 amino acid sequence. Percentage overlap between repertoires was computed as shared unique clonotypes divided by the size of the smaller repertoire. Three approaches were used to assess repertoire richness: RTK rarefaction, the Chao1 estimator, and Recon v2.1 estimates of unobserved clonotypes. For all TCRbeta clonotypes obtained by the gDNA method from a handful of donors, generation probabilities were computed with OLGA. The immuneACCESS repertoire file appears here via TCRdb, limited to in-frame rearrangements. These files lack a portion of the clones; in checked studies, under half of the deficit traces to unresolved V genes, and the cause of the others is not known. Clone size and V and J calls were adopted from that table, with D and trimming inferred from the DNA. The sample table records 2 million to 2.5 million clones; around 90% of these occur just once. The ten largest account for around 0.38% of the sample.

As regards this clone: Its antigen has not been determined. No base quality values were provided; no much bigger clone lies one nucleotide off.

V is cut by 3 bases and J by 11 bases, and the space between the germline ends is 10 bases. Taken from the germline V gene, the CDR1 and CDR2 loops are KGHSH and LQKENI. The CDR3 runs 12 amino acids, cysteine and phenylalanine included. Only the CDR3 DNA stays, 36 bases, in frame from base 1. The chain uses TRBV18 and TRBJ1-4; 5 matching bases give a weak D call of TRBD1. Source material: naive CD4+ T cells from PBMCs. This specimen's cell subset or site label, interpreted: CD45RA+ positively selected. This TCR was recovered from a young man in good health. Some clones in this sample may be carry-over from other donors' samples. The CDR3 has the sequence CASSPDGGKLFF. The DNA sequence follows: TGTGCCAGCTCACCCGACGGGGGGAAACTGTTTTTT.